This is a list of T cell receptor beta chains from one sample in a study of blood T cell repertoires in COVID-19. The protocol was immunoSEQ multiplex PCR, while the TCRdb copy is restricted to in-frame clones and leaves out a portion. The table lists 60,000 to 70,000 clones, 84% of them singletons, with roughly 9.2% in the top ten. The sample consisted of peripheral blood. The receptors derive from a man in his fifties with active COVID-19. CDR3s leave out the opening cysteine and the closing phenylalanine or tryptophan.

j_call,v_call,cdr3_aa
TRBJ2-3,TRBV29-1,SVAEGASTDTQY
TRBJ2-1,TRBV5-4,ASSLEVSERVPWGEQF
TRBJ1-5,TRBV30,AWSAQGAYQPQH
TRBJ2-7,TRBV7-2,ASSLFIGSSYEQY
TRBJ2-7,TRBV5-1,ASSLDMGTGREQY
TRBJ2-1,TRBV5-1,ASSLGGLVSEQF
TRBJ2-1,TRBV19,ASSIGVAEYNEQF
TRBJ1-1,TRBV6-5,ASSKQGMNTEAF
TRBJ1-2,TRBV6-4,ASSDQDSHGKYNYGYT
TRBJ2-7,TRBV4-3,ASSPGGRAYEQY
TRBJ2-7,TRBV30,AWSTDRDEQY
TRBJ2-3,TRBV7-9,AASHSGGSDTQY
TRBJ2-1,TRBV5-1,ASSLAGLSYNEQF
TRBJ2-5,TRBV6-5,ASRRGGPRGETQY
TRBJ1-2,TRBV6-5,ASSNRDRGYYGYT